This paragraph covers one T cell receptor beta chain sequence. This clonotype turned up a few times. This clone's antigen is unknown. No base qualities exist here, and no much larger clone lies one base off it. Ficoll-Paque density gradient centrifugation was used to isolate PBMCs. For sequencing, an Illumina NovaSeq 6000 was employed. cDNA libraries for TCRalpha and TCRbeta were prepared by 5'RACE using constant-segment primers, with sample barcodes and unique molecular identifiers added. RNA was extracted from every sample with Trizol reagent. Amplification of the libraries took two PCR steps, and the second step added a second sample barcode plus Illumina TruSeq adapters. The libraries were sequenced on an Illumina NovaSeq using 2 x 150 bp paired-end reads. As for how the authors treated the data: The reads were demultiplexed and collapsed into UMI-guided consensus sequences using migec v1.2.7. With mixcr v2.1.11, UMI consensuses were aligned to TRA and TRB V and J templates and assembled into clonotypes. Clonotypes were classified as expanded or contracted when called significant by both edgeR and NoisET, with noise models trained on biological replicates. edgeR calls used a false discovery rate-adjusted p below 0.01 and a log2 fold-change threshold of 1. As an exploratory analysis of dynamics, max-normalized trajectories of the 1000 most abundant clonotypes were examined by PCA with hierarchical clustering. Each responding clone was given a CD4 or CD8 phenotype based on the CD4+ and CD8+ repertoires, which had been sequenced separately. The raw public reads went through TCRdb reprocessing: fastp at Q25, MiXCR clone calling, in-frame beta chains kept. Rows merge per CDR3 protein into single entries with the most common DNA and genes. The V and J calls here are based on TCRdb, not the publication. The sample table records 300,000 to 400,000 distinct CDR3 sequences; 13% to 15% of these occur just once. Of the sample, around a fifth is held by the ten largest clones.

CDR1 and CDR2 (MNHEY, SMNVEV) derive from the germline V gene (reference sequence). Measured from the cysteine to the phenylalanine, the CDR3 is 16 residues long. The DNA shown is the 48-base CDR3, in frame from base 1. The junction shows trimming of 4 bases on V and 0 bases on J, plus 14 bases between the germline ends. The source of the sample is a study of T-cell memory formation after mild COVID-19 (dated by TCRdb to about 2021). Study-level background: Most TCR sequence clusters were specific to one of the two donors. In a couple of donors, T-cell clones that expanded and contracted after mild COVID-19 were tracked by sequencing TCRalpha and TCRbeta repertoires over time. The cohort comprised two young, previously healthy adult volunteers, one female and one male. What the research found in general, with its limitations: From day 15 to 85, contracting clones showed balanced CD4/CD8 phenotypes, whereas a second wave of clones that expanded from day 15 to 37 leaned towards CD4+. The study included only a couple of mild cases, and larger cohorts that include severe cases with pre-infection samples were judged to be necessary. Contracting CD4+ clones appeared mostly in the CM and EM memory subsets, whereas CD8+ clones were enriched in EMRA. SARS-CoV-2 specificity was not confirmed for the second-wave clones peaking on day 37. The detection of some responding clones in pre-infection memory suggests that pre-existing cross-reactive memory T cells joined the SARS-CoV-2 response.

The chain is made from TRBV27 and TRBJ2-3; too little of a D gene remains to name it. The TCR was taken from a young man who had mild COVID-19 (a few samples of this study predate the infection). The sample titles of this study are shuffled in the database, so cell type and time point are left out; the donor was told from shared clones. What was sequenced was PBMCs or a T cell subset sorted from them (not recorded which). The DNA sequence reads TGTGCCAGCAGTTCCCTGACAAGGATTAGCACAGATACGCAGTATTTT. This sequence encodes CASSSLTRISTDTQYF.